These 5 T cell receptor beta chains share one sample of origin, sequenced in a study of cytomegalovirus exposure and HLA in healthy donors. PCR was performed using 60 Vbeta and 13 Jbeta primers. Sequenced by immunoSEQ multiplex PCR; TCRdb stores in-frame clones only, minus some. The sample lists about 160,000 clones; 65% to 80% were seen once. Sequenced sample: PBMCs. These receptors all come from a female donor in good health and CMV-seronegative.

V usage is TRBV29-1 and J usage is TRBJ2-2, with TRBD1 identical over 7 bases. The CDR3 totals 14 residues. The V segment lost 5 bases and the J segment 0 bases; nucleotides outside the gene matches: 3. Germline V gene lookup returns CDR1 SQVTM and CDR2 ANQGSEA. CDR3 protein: CSVYDRANTGELFF. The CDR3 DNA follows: TGCAGCGTTTACGACAGGGCGAACACCGGGGAGCTGTTTTTT.

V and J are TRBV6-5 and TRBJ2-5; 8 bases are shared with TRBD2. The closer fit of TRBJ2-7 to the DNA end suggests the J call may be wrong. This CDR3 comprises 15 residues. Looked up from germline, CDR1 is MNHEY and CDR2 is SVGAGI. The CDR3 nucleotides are TGTGCCAGCAGTTCCCAGGGGACTAGCTCCTACGAGCAGTACTTC. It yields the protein CASSSQGTSSYEQYF.

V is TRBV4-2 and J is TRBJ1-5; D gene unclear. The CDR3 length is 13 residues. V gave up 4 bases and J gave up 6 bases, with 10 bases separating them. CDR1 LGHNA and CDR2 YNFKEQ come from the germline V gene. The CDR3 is CASSPPEGQPQHF. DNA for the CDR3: TGTGCCAGCAGCCCTCCGGAGGGTCAGCCCCAGCATTTT.

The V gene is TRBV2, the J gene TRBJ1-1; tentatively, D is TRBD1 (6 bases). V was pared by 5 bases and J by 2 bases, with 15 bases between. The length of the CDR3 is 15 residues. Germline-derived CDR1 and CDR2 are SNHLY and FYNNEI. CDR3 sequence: CASSSEEDRNTEAFF. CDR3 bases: TGTGCCAGCAGTTCCGAGGAGGACAGAAACACTGAAGCTTTCTTT.

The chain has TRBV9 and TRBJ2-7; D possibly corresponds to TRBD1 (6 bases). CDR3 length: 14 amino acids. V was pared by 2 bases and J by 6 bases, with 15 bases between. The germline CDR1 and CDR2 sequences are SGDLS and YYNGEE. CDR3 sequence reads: CASSVDAGQLEQYF. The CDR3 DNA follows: TGTGCCAGCAGCGTTGACGCTGGACAGCTCGAGCAGTACTTC.